This entry lists 32 T cell receptor beta chains sequenced from one sample in a study of spatial heterogeneity in lung cancer. Noted time point: blood at routine non-recurrence follow-up after resection. TCRdb itself ran the 5' RACE reads through MiXCR, one entry per CDR3 protein. The sample contains approximately 93,000 distinct CDR3 sequences, less than 20% of which appear only once. The sample here was PBMCs, taken at follow-up. These receptors were obtained from a male donor with early-stage non-small cell lung cancer.

This clonotype was observed a few times. The V gene is TRBV19, the J gene TRBJ1-2; weak D call: TRBD1 (6 bases). The CDR3 has 14 residues. Germline CDR1 reads LNHDA; CDR2 reads SQIVND (reference sequence). V lost 5 bases and J lost 4, with 14 bases in between. The CDR3 DNA follows: TGTGCCAGTAGTCCCAGGGGTCCCTTCTATGGCTACACCTTC. It codes for CASSPRGPFYGYTF. Supplemented by reference TRBV19 and TRBJ1-2, the full variable domain reads DGGITQSPKYLFRKEGQNVTLSCEQNLNHDAMYWYRQDPGQGLRLIYYSQIVNDFQKGDIAEGYSVSREKKESFPLTVTSAQKNPTAFYLCASSPRGPFYGYTFGSGTRLTVV.

A remark on this clonotype: One end of the junction is discordant with germline, which a read error may explain. The V gene is TRBV6-5, the J gene TRBJ2-7; 10 positions match TRBD2. Per the germline V gene, CDR1 is MNHEY and CDR2 is SVGAGI. The CDR3 runs to 15 residues. In DNA form, the CDR3 reads TGTACCAGCACTCAGAGCGGGAGGGGGTTCTACGAGCAGTACTTC. Residues: CTSTQSGRGFYEQYF.

The gene calls are TRBV5-1 and TRBJ2-3; tentatively, D is TRBD1 (6 bases). Trimming pared 2 bases from V and 2 bases from J, leaving 18 bases between. Germline V gene data show CDR1 as SGHRS and CDR2 as YFSETQ. This CDR3 is 17 amino acids long. This chain's CDR3 is CASSLTTRGLDTDTQYF. CDR3 nucleotides: TGCGCCAGCAGCTTAACCACTAGGGGGTTGGACACAGATACGCAGTATTTT.

The J gene is TRBJ1-1, the V gene TRBV11-3; D not certain. The CDR3 sequence is 13 residues long. The ends were cut back, 2 bases at V and 4 bases at J, with 8 bases in the middle. From germline, CDR1 is SGHNT and CDR2 YENEEA. The CDR3 region is CASSLRGGTEAFF. The CDR3, as DNA: TGTGCCAGCAGCTTAAGAGGCGGCACTGAAGCTTTCTTT.

CDR3 sequence: CSVEAYRESEQYF. The CDR3 DNA follows: TGCAGCGTTGAAGCTTACAGGGAAAGCGAGCAGTACTTC. The rearrangement uses TRBV29-1 and TRBJ2-7; D may be TRBD1 (6 bases). This CDR3 region has 13 residues. The germline V gene encodes CDR1 SQVTM and CDR2 ANQGSEA. Between the trimmed V and J ends, which lost 1 base and 6 bases, there was a span of 13 bases.

This clonotype was picked up many times. The chain couples TRBV6-1 to TRBJ2-6; 8 nucleotides align to TRBD1. Germline V gives CDR1 MNHNS, CDR2 SASEGT. V dropped 9 bases and J dropped 0; count of bases not matched to a gene: 4. The length of the CDR3 is 15 residues. CDR3 sequence reads: CASRTGSSGANVLTF. The CDR3 bases are TGTGCCAGTCGGACAGGGAGCTCTGGGGCCAACGTCCTGACTTTC.

The chain links TRBV3-1 to TRBJ1-5; D ambiguous. Germline V lookup: CDR1 LGHDT, CDR2 YNNKEL (reference sequence). There are 14 residues in the CDR3. V was trimmed by 1 base and J by 7 bases, leaving 11 bases between them. The CDR3 reads CASSQGQGQQPQHF. The CDR3 bases are TGTGCCAGCAGCCAAGGGCAAGGGCAACAGCCCCAGCATTTT.

This clonotype was picked up a small number of times. This rearrangement joins TRBV2 to TRBJ2-2, with D possibly TRBD2 on 6 matching bases. Germline V CDR1 and CDR2: SNHLY, FYNNEI. The V and J ends lost 6 bases and 5 bases respectively, with 10 bases between them. The length of the CDR3 is 13 residues. CDR3 nucleotides: TGTGCCAGCAGGGCCCGGGGGACCGGGGAGCTGTTTTTT. It specifies CASRARGTGELFF.

In its sample, this clonotype was seen a few times. CDR3: CASSSHGVYTQYF. The CDR3, as DNA: TGTGCCAGCAGCTCCCACGGGGTATATACGCAGTATTTT. V and J are TRBV11-2 and TRBJ2-3; TRBD2 might be the D (5 bases). This CDR3 has 13 residues. CDR1 and CDR2 (germline): SGHAT, FQNNGV. Trimming pared 4 bases from V and 7 bases from J, leaving 12 bases between.

The chain employs TRBV18 and TRBJ2-3, with D perhaps TRBD1 (6 bases). V was trimmed by 2 bases and J by 6 bases, leaving 12 bases between them. The CDR3 length is 14 residues. The germline V gene has CDR1 KGHSH and CDR2 LQKENI. CDR3 in DNA: TGTGCCAGCTCACCAGAACAGGGAGCGGATACGCAGTATTTT. Translation: CASSPEQGADTQYF.

This clonotype has just a few counts. The chain couples TRBV7-6 to TRBJ1-2; D may be TRBD1 (6 bases). CDR3 size: 14 residues. The germline V and J ends were trimmed by 7 bases and 4 bases, with 16 bases remaining between them. Germline V gene sequence: CDR1 SGHVS, CDR2 FNYEAQ. For the CDR3, the DNA is TGTGCCAGCATCCCCGGGGGGGCCAGCTATGGCTACACCTTC. It is translated as CASIPGGASYGYTF. Full variable domain (missing parts from reference TRBV7-6 and TRBJ1-2): GAGVSQSPRYKVTKRGQDVALRCDPISGHVSLYWYRQALGQGPEFLTYFNYEAQQDKSGLPNDRFSAERPEGSISTLTIQRTEQRDSAMYRCASIPGGASYGYTFGSGTRLTVV.

The genes are TRBV9 and TRBJ2-5; TRBD1 agrees at 10 bases. CDR3 length equals 16 residues. Germline V gene lookup returns CDR1 SGDLS and CDR2 YYNGEE. V was pared by 0 bases and J by 5 bases, with 7 bases of the junction left unmatched. Here the CDR3 DNA reads TGTGCCAGCAGCGTAGCTACGACAGGGGGCTTGGAGACCCAGTACTTC. Its translation: CASSVATTGGLETQYF.

The gene calls are TRBV5-1 and TRBJ1-4; tentatively, D is TRBD1 (5 bases). The CDR3 has 18 residues. Trimming removed 1 base from V and 7 bases from J, with 23 bases in between. The germline V gene has CDR1 SGHRS and CDR2 YFSETQ. CDR3 protein: CASSLNQYHGDRGEKLFF. The DNA for the CDR3 is TGCGCCAGCAGCTTGAACCAGTACCACGGGGACCGTGGTGAAAAACTGTTTTTT.

The chain employs TRBV2 and TRBJ2-1; TRBD2 agrees at 7 bases. The J segment lost 3 bases and the V segment lost 6 bases, leaving 14 bases of the junction unmatched. The germline V gene encodes CDR1 SNHLY and CDR2 FYNNEI. This CDR3 is built from 17 residues. The CDR3 DNA follows: TGTGCCAGCAGGGGGCGGGGGATTGACGGGAACTACAATGAGCAGTTCTTC. As protein: CASRGRGIDGNYNEQFF.

The rearrangement joins TRBV3-1 to TRBJ2-2; TRBD2 is a possible D gene (5 bases). Germline V gene lookup returns CDR1 LGHDT and CDR2 YNNKEL (reference sequence). This CDR3 is 17 amino acids long. Trimming cost V 2 bases and J 4 bases, with 17 bases left between them. CDR3 DNA: TGTGCCAGCAGCCAACCTCCGACGAGAGGAGGCACCGGGGAGCTGTTTTTT. It translates to CASSQPPTRGGTGELFF.

The V call is TRBV5-6, the J call TRBJ1-1; 8 bases map to TRBD1. The CDR3 sequence is 15 residues long. The ends lost 2 bases at V and 2 bases at J; junction bases unmatched: 5. Germline loops: CDR1 SGHDT, CDR2 YYEEEE. CDR3 sequence (DNA): TGTGCCAGCAGCTTCCTGACAGGGGCCAACACTGAAGCTTTCTTT. This codes for CASSFLTGANTEAFF. The whole variable domain, remainder taken from reference TRBV5-6 and TRBJ1-1, is DAGVTQSPTHLIKTRGQQVTLRCSPKSGHDTVSWYQQALGQGPQFIFQYYEEEERQRGNFPDRFSGHQFPNYSSELNVNALLLGDSALYLCASSFLTGANTEAFFGQGTRLTVV.

A few counts support this clonotype. The gene calls are TRBV6-2 or TRBV6-3 and TRBJ2-2; no reliable D call. Germline V gene lookup returns CDR1 MNHEY and CDR2 SVGEGT. The CDR3 totals 13 residues. CDR3 coding DNA: TGTGCGACATTGGGTAGTTGGACCGGGGAGCTGTTTTTT. This translates into CATLGSWTGELFF.

This clonotype showed up just a few times. The V call is TRBV7-9, the J call TRBJ2-5; D might be TRBD2 (5 bases). In germline, CDR1 is SEHNR, CDR2 FQNEAQ (reference sequence). The germline V and J ends were trimmed by 5 bases and 3 bases, with 10 bases remaining between them. The CDR3 totals 13 residues. The CDR3 protein is CASSPRVEETQYF. CDR3 in DNA: TGTGCCAGCAGCCCGAGGGTGGAAGAGACCCAGTACTTC.

This clonotype has a handful of counts. DNA of the CDR3: TGCGCCAGCAGCTTGGTCCAGGGCCCGGGTGAGCAGTACTTC. The encoded protein is CASSLVQGPGEQYF. The J gene is TRBJ2-7, the V gene TRBV5-1, with D perhaps TRBD1 (5 bases). V lost 0 bases and J 7 bases, leaving 14 bases between the germline ends. The CDR3 is made up of 14 amino acids. Germline CDR1 and CDR2: SGHRS and YFSETQ. The full variable domain, completed using reference TRBV5-1 and TRBJ2-7, is KAGVTQTPRYLIKTRGQQVTLSCSPISGHRSVSWYQQTPGQGLQFLFEYFSETQRNKGNFPGRFSGRQFSNSRSEMNVSTLELGDSALYLCASSLVQGPGEQYFGPGTRLTVT.

The chain has TRBV6-4 and TRBJ1-1; D might be TRBD1 (6 bases). CDR1 is MRHNA, CDR2 SNTAGT, per germline. The CDR3 loop spans 14 amino acids. Trimming took off 6 bases at V and 3 bases at J, with 14 bases between the two ends. The CDR3 sequence: CASRRTVGDTEAFF. The CDR3 nucleotides are TGTGCCAGCAGAAGGACAGTGGGTGACACTGAAGCTTTCTTT.

The rearrangement links TRBV20-1 to TRBJ2-7, with a tentative D call TRBD2 (6 bases). V lost 6 bases, J lost 0 bases, and 15 bases lay in between. This CDR3 is built from 14 residues. The V gene's germline CDR1 is DFQATT and CDR2 SNEGSKA (reference sequence). The CDR3 nucleotides are TGCAGTGCCAGCAGCGGGCAGAGCTCCTACGAGCAGTACTTC. Protein: CSASSGQSSYEQYF.

V is TRBV2 and J is TRBJ1-6; D might be TRBD1 (5 bases). Germline V gives CDR1 SNHLY, CDR2 FYNNEI. This CDR3 is 13 amino acids long. Between the trimmed V and J ends, which lost 6 bases and 9 bases, there was a span of 12 bases. CDR3 in amino acids: CASRAGSGSPLHF. The CDR3 coding sequence is TGTGCCAGCAGGGCAGGGTCTGGTTCACCCCTCCACTTT.

The chain recombines TRBV6-1 with TRBJ2-1; perhaps TRBD2 as D (6 bases). This CDR3 contains 12 residues. Trimming shortened V by 2 bases and J by 9 bases, and 8 bases separated the two germline ends. Per germline, CDR1 MNHNS and CDR2 SASEGT. CDR3 region: CASSERGGEQFF. As DNA, the CDR3 is TGTGCCAGCAGTGAACGGGGAGGTGAGCAGTTCTTC.

V is TRBV5-1 and J is TRBJ2-3, with 9 positions matching TRBD1. CDR1 and CDR2 from the germline V gene are SGHRS and YFSETQ. The trim removed 7 bases at V and 2 bases at J, leaving 5 bases unmatched. This CDR3 is built from 14 residues. The CDR3: CASAGQGLTDTQYF. The CDR3 DNA reads as TGCGCCAGCGCGGGACAGGGACTCACAGATACGCAGTATTTT.

The chain combines TRBV27 with TRBJ1-1; 9 positions agree with TRBD1. V lost 0 bases, J lost 6 bases, and 5 bases stayed unmatched. The CDR3 totals 15 residues. Germline V gene lookup returns CDR1 MNHEY and CDR2 SMNVEV (reference sequence). CDR3: CASSLSGQGHSEAFF. The DNA for the CDR3 is TGTGCCAGCAGTTTATCGGGACAGGGCCACTCTGAAGCTTTCTTT.

The chain employs TRBV6-1 and TRBJ1-3; no clear D. The germline V gene encodes CDR1 MNHNS and CDR2 SASEGT. The CDR3 spans 13 residues. V lost 6 bases and J lost 0, with 6 bases in between. This CDR3 reads CASRTSSGNTIYF. CDR3 in DNA: TGTGCCAGCAGAACGAGCTCTGGAAACACCATATATTTT.

J is TRBJ2-2 and V is TRBV29-1; 8 nucleotides line up with TRBD2. Trimming removed 4 bases from V and 7 bases from J; junction bases left unmatched: 11. Germline CDR1 is SQVTM and CDR2 is ANQGSEA. The CDR3 is 15 amino acids. DNA of the CDR3: TGCAGCGTTGGGCCAGCGGGAGACTTGGGCGGGGAGCTGTTTTTT. It translates to CSVGPAGDLGGELFF.

V gene TRBV4-2 combines with J gene TRBJ2-2; D gene uncertain. The CDR3 is made up of 13 amino acids. Trimming pared 3 bases from V and 6 bases from J, leaving 8 bases between. Germline CDR1 reads LGHNA; CDR2 reads YNFKEQ. CDR3 DNA sequence: TGTGCCAGCAGCCAGGACGGGCCCGGGGAGCTGTTTTTT. It translates to CASSQDGPGELFF.

This clonotype was seen more than once but under ten times. The chain carries TRBV14 and TRBJ2-7; D is unclear. CDR3 length equals 14 residues. In germline, CDR1 is SGHDN, CDR2 FVKESK. The V gene lost 0 bases and the J gene lost 2 bases, with 8 bases spanning the gap. The CDR3 DNA is TGTGCCAGCAGCCAAGAAGGGCCAGCCTACGAGCAGTACGTC. This translates into CASSQEGPAYEQYV.

This clonotype showed up just a few times. At one of its ends the junction is not consistent with the germline gene, which may arise from a read error. The V and J genes are TRBV7-3 and TRBJ2-1; D is undetermined. The CDR3 loop spans 15 amino acids. Per germline, CDR1 SGHTA and CDR2 FQGTGA. The CDR3 region has the DNA TGTGCCAGCAGCTTAGGGCTACTTTCCTCCAATGAGCAGTTCTTC. Its protein is CASSLGLLSSNEQFF.

V gene TRBV7-2 combines with J gene TRBJ2-1, with D perhaps TRBD2 (5 bases). The CDR3 runs 15 residues. CDR1 SGHTA and CDR2 FQGNSA come from the germline V gene. V lost 2 bases, J lost 8 bases, and 16 bases lay in between. The CDR3 sequence is CASSLLASRIHEQFF. The CDR3 nucleotides read TGTGCCAGCAGCTTACTAGCCTCGCGGATCCATGAGCAGTTCTTC.

V and J are TRBV6-2 or TRBV6-3 and TRBJ1-5, with D perhaps TRBD1 (5 bases). CDR1 and CDR2 from the germline V gene are MNHEY and SVGEGT. The CDR3 runs 13 residues. V lost 2 bases, J lost 6 bases, and 8 bases lay in between. As DNA, the CDR3 is TGTGCCAGCAGTTACGCAGGGTTTCAGCCCCAGCATTTT. Protein sequence: CASSYAGFQPQHF.